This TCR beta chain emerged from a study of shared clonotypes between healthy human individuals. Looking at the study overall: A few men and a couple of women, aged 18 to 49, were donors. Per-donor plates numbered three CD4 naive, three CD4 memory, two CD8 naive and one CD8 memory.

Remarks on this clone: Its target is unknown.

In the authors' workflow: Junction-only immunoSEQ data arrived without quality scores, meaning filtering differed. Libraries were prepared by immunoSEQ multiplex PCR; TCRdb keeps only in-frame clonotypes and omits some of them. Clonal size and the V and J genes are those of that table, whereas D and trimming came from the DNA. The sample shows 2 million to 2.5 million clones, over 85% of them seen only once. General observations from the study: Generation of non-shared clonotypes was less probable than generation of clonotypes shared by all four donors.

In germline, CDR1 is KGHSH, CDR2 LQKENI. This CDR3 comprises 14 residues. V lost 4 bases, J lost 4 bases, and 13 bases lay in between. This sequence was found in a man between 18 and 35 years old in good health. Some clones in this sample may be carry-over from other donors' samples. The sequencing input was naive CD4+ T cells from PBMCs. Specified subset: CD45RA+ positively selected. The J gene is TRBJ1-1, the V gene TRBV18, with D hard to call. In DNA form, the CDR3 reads TGTGCCAGCTCACACCCAAACAGACCCACTGAAGCTTTCTTT. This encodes CASSHPNRPTEAFF.